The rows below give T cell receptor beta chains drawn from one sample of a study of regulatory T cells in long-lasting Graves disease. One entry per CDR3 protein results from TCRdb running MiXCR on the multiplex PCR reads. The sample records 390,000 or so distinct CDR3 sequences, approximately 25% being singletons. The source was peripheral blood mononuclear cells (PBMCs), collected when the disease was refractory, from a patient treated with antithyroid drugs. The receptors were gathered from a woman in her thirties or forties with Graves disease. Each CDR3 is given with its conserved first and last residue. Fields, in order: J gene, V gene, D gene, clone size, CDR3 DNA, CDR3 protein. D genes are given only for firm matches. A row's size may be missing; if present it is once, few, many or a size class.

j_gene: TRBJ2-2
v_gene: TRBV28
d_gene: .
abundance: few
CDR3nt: TGTGCCAGCGGCTTAGGCACATCGGGGACCGGGGAGCTGTTTTTT
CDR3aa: CASGLGTSGTGELFF

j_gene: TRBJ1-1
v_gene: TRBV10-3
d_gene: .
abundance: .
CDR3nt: TGTGCCACCACACCCGCGGCCCCCCGGACTGAAGCTTTCTTT
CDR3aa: CATTPAAPRTEAFF

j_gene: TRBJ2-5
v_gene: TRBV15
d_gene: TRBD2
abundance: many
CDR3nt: TGTGCCACCAGCAGATCCGGGACTAGCGGGGAGACCCAGTACTTC
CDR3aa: CATSRSGTSGETQYF

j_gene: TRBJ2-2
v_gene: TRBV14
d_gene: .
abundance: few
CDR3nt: TGTGCCAGCAGCCAAGATACCCGGTTAGGCGGGGAGCTGTTTTTT
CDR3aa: CASSQDTRLGGELFF

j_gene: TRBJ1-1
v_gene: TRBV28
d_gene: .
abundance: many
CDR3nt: TGTGCCAGCAGTCGCCCTCGACAACCGAACACTGAAGCTTTCTTT
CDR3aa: CASSRPRQPNTEAFF

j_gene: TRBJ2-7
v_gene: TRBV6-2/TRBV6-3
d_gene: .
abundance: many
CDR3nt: TGTGCCAGCAGGGTTGGGAGCACCTACGAGCAGTACTTC
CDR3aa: CASRVGSTYEQYF

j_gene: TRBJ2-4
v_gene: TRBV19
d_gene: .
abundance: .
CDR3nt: TGTGCCAGTACCCGAACCTTAGCCAAAAACATTCAGTACTTC
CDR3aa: CASTRTLAKNIQYF

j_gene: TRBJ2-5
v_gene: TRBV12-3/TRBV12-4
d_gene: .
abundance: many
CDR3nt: TGTGCCAGCGGGAGGAGTAGTGGAGAGACCCAGTACTTC
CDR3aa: CASGRSSGETQYF

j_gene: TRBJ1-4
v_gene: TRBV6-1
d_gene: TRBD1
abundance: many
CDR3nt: TGTGCCAGCATCCAGGGGGTGAATAATGAAAAACTGTTTTTT
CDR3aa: CASIQGVNNEKLFF

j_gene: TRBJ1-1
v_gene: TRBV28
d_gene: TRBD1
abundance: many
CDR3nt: TGTGCCAGCAGTGCCGACAGGGCGGGCACTGAAGCTTTCTTT
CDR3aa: CASSADRAGTEAFF

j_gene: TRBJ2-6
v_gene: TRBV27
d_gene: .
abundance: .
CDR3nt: TGTGCCACCGGGGGCGTGGGATCTGGGGCCAACGTCCTGACTTTC
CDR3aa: CATGGVGSGANVLTF

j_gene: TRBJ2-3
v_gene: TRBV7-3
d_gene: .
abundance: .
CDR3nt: TGTGCCAGCAGCTCTAGCGTTTACCTCACAGATACGCAGTATTTT
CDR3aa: CASSSSVYLTDTQYF

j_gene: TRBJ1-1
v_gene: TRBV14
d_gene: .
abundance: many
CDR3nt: TGTGCCAGCAGCCAAGACATGAACACTGAAGCTTTCTTT
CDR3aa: CASSQDMNTEAFF

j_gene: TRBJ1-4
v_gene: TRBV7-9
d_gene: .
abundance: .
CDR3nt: TGTGCCAGCAGTCTACGGGACACACCTAATGAAAAACTGTTTTTT
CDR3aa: CASSLRDTPNEKLFF

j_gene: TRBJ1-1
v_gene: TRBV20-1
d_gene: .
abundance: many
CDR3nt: TGCAGTGCTAGAGATGGCCCGGGCACTGAAGCTTTCTTT
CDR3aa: CSARDGPGTEAFF

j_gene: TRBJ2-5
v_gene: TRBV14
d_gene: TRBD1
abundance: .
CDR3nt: TGTGCCAGCAGCCAAAAGGGGACAGGAAAAGAGACCCAGTACTTC
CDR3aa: CASSQKGTGKETQYF

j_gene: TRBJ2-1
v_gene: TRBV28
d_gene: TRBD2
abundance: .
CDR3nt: TGTGCCAGCAGTTTATTCGAACTAGCGGGCGAAGGGCACAATGAGCAGTTCTTC
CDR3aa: CASSLFELAGEGHNEQFF

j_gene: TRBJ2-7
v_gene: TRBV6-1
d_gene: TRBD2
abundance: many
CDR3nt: TGTGCCAGCAGGGAAGAGCGGGACTCCTACGAGCAGTACTTC
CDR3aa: CASREERDSYEQYF

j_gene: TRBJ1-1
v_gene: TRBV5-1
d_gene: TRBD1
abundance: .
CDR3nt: TGCGCCAGCAGCAGGGGACAGCCCATGAACACTGAAGCTTTCTTT
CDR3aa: CASSRGQPMNTEAFF

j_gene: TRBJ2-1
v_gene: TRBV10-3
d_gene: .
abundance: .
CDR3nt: TGTGCCATCAGTGAGGTTCTGAATGAGCAGTTCTTC
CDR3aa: CAISEVLNEQFF

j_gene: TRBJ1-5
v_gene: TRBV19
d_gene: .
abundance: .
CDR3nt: TGTGCCAGTAGTTCGGCCGGGCGAGGAAATAGCAATCAGCCCCAGCATTTT
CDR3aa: CASSSAGRGNSNQPQHF

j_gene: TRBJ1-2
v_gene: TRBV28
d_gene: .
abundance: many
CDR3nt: TGTGCCAGCCTGAAGTTCAGGGGCGCCGATGGCTACACCTTC
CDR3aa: CASLKFRGADGYTF

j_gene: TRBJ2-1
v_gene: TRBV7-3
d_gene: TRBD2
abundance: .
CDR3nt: TGTGCCAGCAGCCCGAATAGCGGGAGCTCCTACAATGAGCAGTTCTTC
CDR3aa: CASSPNSGSSYNEQFF

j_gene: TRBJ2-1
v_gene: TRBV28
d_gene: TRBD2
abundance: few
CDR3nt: TGTGCCAGCAGTCCCCGGACTAGCGGGGGTCCTGGAAATGAGCAGTTCTTC
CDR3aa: CASSPRTSGGPGNEQFF

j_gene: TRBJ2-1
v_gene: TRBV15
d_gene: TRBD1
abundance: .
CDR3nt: TGTGCCACCAGCAGGCGGGGACAGGGATACAATGAGCAGTTCTTC
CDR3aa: CATSRRGQGYNEQFF

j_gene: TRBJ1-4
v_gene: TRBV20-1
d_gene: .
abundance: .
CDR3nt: TGCAGTGCTTCCAGGACAGCTAATGAAAAACTGTTTTTT
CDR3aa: CSASRTANEKLFF

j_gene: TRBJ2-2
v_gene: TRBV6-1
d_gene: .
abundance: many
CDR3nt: TGTGCCAGCAGTCCATCCTTCCTGGCCGGGGAGCTGTTTTTT
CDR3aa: CASSPSFLAGELFF

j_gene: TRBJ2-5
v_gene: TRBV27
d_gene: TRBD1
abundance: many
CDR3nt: TGTGCCAGCAGTTTAGTGTGGGACAGTATTTTAGAGACCCAGTACTTC
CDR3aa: CASSLVWDSILETQYF

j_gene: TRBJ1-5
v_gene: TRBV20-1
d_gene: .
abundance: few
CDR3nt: TGCAGTGCTTCTGGACAGAGGGGTCAGCCCCAGCATTTT
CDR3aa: CSASGQRGQPQHF

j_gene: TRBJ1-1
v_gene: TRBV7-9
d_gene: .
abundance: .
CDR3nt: TGTGCCAGCAGCTCGGACCCAGGGTACGACGCTTTCTTT
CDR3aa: CASSSDPGYDAFF

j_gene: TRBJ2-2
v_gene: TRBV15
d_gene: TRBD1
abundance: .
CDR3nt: TGTGCCACCAGCAGAGCCGGGACAGGGATAATTGCCGGGGAGCTGTTTTTT
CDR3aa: CATSRAGTGIIAGELFF

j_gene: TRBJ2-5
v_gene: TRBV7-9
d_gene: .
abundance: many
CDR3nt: TGTGCCAGCAGCTTCCGGACAGCCGAAGAGACCCAGTACTTC
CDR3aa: CASSFRTAEETQYF

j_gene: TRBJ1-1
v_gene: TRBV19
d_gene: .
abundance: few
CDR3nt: TGTGCCAGTAGTACCTTAGGCACTGAAGCTTTCTTT
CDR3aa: CASSTLGTEAFF